This TCR beta chain was observed in a study of blood T cell repertoires in COVID-19. Study background: Nucleic acid was either cDNA or gDNA, and it came from T cells, B-cell-depleted T cells, or PBMCs.

This clone was seen just once. V was pared by 7 bases and J by 6 bases, with 15 bases between. CDR3 length: 13 residues. Here immunoSEQ multiplex PCR was the method, and the copy in TCRdb shows in-frame clones only, minus some. The repertoire holds 100,000 to 120,000 clones, with 84% as singletons. This chain joins TRBV12-3 or TRBV12-4 and TRBJ1-1; no clear D gene. The sample was peripheral blood. This receptor was obtained from a woman aged 40 to 50 with acute or convalescent COVID-19. The chain's CDR3 is CASTYAVSAEAFF. CDR3 in DNA: TGTGCCAGCACTTATGCCGTGTCGGCTGAAGCTTTCTTT.